Included here is one T cell receptor (beta chain) sequence, with context. This clonotype has just a few counts. The antigen it binds to is not known. No base-level quality is on record; no much larger clone is a single base apart. The CDR3 contains 14 residues, cysteine and phenylalanine counted. Only the CDR3 DNA is retained, 42 bases long and in frame from the first base. V and J are trimmed by 6 bases and 3 bases, and the gene matches miss 7 bases of the junction. Sequences DFQATT (CDR1) and SNEGSKA (CDR2) are obtained from the germline V gene (reference sequence). The source of the sample is a study of CD8 T cells in ankylosing spondylitis (dated by TCRdb to between 2016 and 2019). Describing the broader study: To find TCR variants linked to disease, the study profiled T cell receptor beta repertoires in ankylosing spondylitis patients and healthy donors. The full study cohort comprised 20 to 30 ankylosing spondylitis patients and over a hundred healthy donors. Peripheral blood samples were taken, and synovial fluid was additionally collected from ankylosing spondylitis patients. Broader findings and caveats from the paper: Significant enrichment of the disease-linked clones was reported in matched synovial fluid samples from ankylosing spondylitis patients. A TCR beta motif made up of seven or eight highly homologous amino acid variants appeared to be characteristic of blood from ankylosing spondylitis patients. Some motif variants were previously reported in synovial fluid and blood of reactive arthritis patients, suggesting common disease-initiation mechanisms. The disease-linked clones had a CD8+ phenotype and were found at relatively low frequencies in peripheral blood.

The run used an Illumina HiSeq 2500. Quantitative 5'-RACE with molecular barcodes was the method used to prepare the TCR beta libraries. On the study's bioinformatics: Disease-linked TCR variants were identified with a new computational method built on a probabilistic model of VDJ rearrangement. The public reads were reanalyzed by TCRdb: fastp trimming at Q25, MiXCR alignment, in-frame beta chains only. Identical CDR3 proteins give one entry, which carries the most common genes and DNA. Here the V and J calls rest on TCRdb's processing, not on the authors' analysis. This sample gives roughly 370,000 distinct CDR3 sequences in total; around 20% of them show up just once. Approximately 16% of the sample comes from the top ten.

The sequence derives from a male donor with ankylosing spondylitis. Sequencing input: blood, either unsorted or a sorted T cell fraction (not recorded which). This chain is built from TRBV20-1 and TRBJ2-2, with 7 bases matching TRBD1. DNA sequence: TGCAGTGCACGGGACAGCTTTTACACCGGGGAGCTGTTTTTT. Its protein reads: CSARDSFYTGELFF.